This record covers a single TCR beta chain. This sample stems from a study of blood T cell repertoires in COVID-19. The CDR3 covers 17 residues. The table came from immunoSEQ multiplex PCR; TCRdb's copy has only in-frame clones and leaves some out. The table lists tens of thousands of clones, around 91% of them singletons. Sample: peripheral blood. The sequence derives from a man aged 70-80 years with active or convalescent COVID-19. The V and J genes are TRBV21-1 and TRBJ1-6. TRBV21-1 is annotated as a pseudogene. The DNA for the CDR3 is TGTGCCAGCAGCAACGGCCTGGCTTTCCGGGAGGATTCACCCCTCCACTTT. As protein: CASSNGLAFREDSPLHF.